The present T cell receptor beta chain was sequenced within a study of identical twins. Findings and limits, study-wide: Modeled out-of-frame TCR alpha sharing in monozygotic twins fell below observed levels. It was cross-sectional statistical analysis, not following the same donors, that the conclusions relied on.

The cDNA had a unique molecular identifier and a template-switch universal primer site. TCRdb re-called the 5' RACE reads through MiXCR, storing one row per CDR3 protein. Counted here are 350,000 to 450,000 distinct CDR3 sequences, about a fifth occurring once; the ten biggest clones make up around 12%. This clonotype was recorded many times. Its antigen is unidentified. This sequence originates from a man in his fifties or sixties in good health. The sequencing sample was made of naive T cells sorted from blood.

As DNA, the CDR3 is TGTGCCAGCACCTCACCTCGGAGTTCTGGGGCCGGCTACACCTTC. It specifies CASTSPRSSGAGYTF. This chain uses TRBV28 with TRBJ1-2, with D tentatively TRBD1 (5 bases). The CDR3 sequence is 15 residues long. The V end lost 7 bases, the J end lost 8 bases, and 23 bases lay between the germline ends. CDR1 is MDHEN, CDR2 SYDVKM, per germline.